A selection of T cell receptor beta chains follows, all from one sample in a study of blood T cell repertoires in COVID-19. Assay used: immunoSEQ multiplex PCR; TCRdb lists only in-frame clones, some missing. The sample shows tens of thousands of clones, approximately 77% of them seen only once. The sample was peripheral blood. Source of these receptors: a woman in her seventies with COVID-19, enrolled during active disease. CDR3s include the opening cysteine and the closing phenylalanine or tryptophan. A D gene is named only where the DNA matches it firmly. Some rows have no size entry. The others give once, few or many, or a class for an expanded clone.

CDR3	DNA	size	D	length	V	J
CASREASGRHNEQFF	TGTGCCAGCAGGGAGGCTAGCGGGAGGCACAATGAGCAGTTCTTC	NA	TRBD2	15	TRBV2	TRBJ2-1
CASSSGLAGNTGELFF	TGTGCCAGCAGCTCGGGACTAGCGGGTAACACCGGGGAGCTGTTTTTT	NA	TRBD2	16	TRBV11-2	TRBJ2-2
CASSRGLRVGNEQFF	TGTGCCAGTAGTAGAGGGCTTCGGGTTGGCAATGAGCAGTTCTTC	NA	NA	15	TRBV19	TRBJ2-1
CASSLAGGPQYF	TGTGCCAGCAGCTTAGCGGGAGGACCGCAGTATTTT	NA	TRBD2	12	TRBV5-4	TRBJ2-3
CASSINGQVLNEKLFF	TGTGCCAGCAGCATAAATGGACAGGTCCTGAATGAAAAACTGTTTTTT	NA	TRBD1	16	TRBV7-2	TRBJ1-4
CATSTDQQGGDTQYF	TGTGCCACTTCTACCGATCAACAGGGTGGAGATACGCAGTATTTT	NA	NA	15	TRBV19	TRBJ2-3
CASTSPGQGNSGNTIYF	TGTGCCAGCACCTCTCCAGGGCAGGGCAACTCTGGAAACACCATATATTTT	medium-sized	NA	17	TRBV2	TRBJ1-3
CASSLLPRQYGYTF	TGTGCCAGCAGCTTACTCCCAAGACAGTATGGCTACACCTTC	NA	NA	14	TRBV9	TRBJ1-2
CASSLGLTGDKQETQYF	TGCGCCAGCAGCTTGGGGTTGACAGGGGATAAGCAAGAGACCCAGTACTTC	few	TRBD1	17	TRBV5-1	TRBJ2-5
CASSDRGGTYEQYF	TGTGCCAGCAGTGACAGGGGAGGGACCTACGAGCAGTACTTC	NA	NA	14	TRBV2	TRBJ2-7
CASSKALGLAGGKYEQYF	TGTGCCAGCAGCAAAGCGCTTGGACTAGCGGGGGGGAAGTACGAGCAGTACTTC	NA	NA	18	TRBV21-1	TRBJ2-7
CSVGVGGTEAFF	TGCAGCGTTGGAGTTGGAGGCACTGAAGCTTTCTTT	NA	NA	12	TRBV29-1	TRBJ1-1
CASSEVALAGSNEQFF	TGTGCCAGCAGTGAAGTGGCACTAGCGGGGAGCAATGAGCAGTTCTTC	NA	TRBD2	16	TRBV2	TRBJ2-1
CASGSGRFEKLFF	TGTGCTAGTGGAAGCGGCCGTTTTGAAAAACTGTTTTTT	few	NA	13	TRBV12-5	TRBJ1-4
CASSDRVAGELFF	TGTGCCAGCAGTGACAGGGTAGCCGGGGAGCTGTTTTTT	NA	TRBD1	13	TRBV12-3/TRBV12-4	TRBJ2-2
CASSARQGNTEAFF	TGTGCCAGCAGTGCTCGACAGGGGAACACTGAAGCTTTCTTT	few	TRBD1	14	TRBV2	TRBJ1-1
CASSLMSVNEQFF	TGTGCCAGCAGCCTGATGAGTGTCAATGAGCAGTTCTTC	NA	NA	13	TRBV11-2	TRBJ2-1
CASSEGQPNTGELFF	TGTGCCAGCAGCGAGGGACAGCCGAACACCGGGGAGCTGTTTTTT	once	TRBD1	15	TRBV9	TRBJ2-2
CASSQSGQGTYEQYF	TGTGCCAGCAGCCAGTCGGGACAGGGCACCTACGAGCAGTACTTC	NA	TRBD1	15	TRBV14	TRBJ2-7
CASSTSGSSYNEQFF	TGTGCCAGCAGCACTAGCGGGAGCTCCTACAATGAGCAGTTCTTC	NA	TRBD2	15	TRBV7-3	TRBJ2-1
CASSHPLPEQGYSGNTIYF	TGCGCCAGCAGCCACCCTTTACCTGAACAGGGGTACTCTGGAAACACCATATATTTT	NA	TRBD1	19	TRBV4-1	TRBJ1-3
CASSQHAGGGQPQHF	TGTGCCAGCAGCCAGCACGCCGGGGGGGGTCAGCCCCAGCATTTT	NA	NA	15	TRBV4-2	TRBJ1-5
CASSSGTGMGWETQYF	TGTGCCAGCAGTTCAGGGACAGGGATGGGGTGGGAGACCCAGTACTTC	NA	TRBD1	16	TRBV6-5	TRBJ2-5
CASSVGDSNYGYTF	TGTGCCAGCAGCGTCGGGGACTCTAACTATGGCTACACCTTC	NA	NA	14	TRBV9	TRBJ1-2
CASSLARTLGSSDTQYF	TGCGCCAGCAGCTTGGCTCGGACCCTCGGGAGCTCAGATACGCAGTATTTT	NA	NA	17	TRBV5-1	TRBJ2-3
CASSQQGGFDTEAFF	TGTGCCAGCAGCCAACAGGGGGGATTTGACACTGAAGCTTTCTTT	NA	TRBD1	15	TRBV14	TRBJ1-1
CATSRAISGGLYEQYF	TGTGCCACCAGCAGAGCCATTAGCGGGGGACTATACGAGCAGTACTTC	NA	TRBD2	16	TRBV15	TRBJ2-7
CASSPRTGREAFF	TGCGCCAGCAGCCCCAGAACGGGTCGTGAAGCTTTCTTT	NA	NA	13	TRBV5-1	TRBJ1-1